This T cell receptor (beta chain) was recovered during a study of PD-1 blockade in classical Hodgkin lymphoma. Here immunoSEQ multiplex PCR was the method, and the copy in TCRdb shows in-frame clones only, minus some. The profile shows around 26,000 clones, over 85% of them singletons. Time point meaning: newly diagnosed, previously untreated cHL patient sample. Newly diagnosed classical Hodgkin lymphoma PBMCs, still untreated, provided the comparison samples. The CDR3 has 15 amino acids. J lost 3 bases, V lost 1 base, and 2 bases had no gene match. The germline gives CDR1 LNHNV, CDR2 YYDKDF (reference sequence).

J is TRBJ2-5 and V is TRBV15; TRBD1 aligns across 10 bases. This sequence originates from a human donor with classical Hodgkin lymphoma. The sequenced material came from peripheral blood mononuclear cells (PBMCs). The DNA of the CDR3 is TGTGCCACCAGCAGAGTAGGGACAGGGGAAGAGACCCAGTACTTC. Translation: CATSRVGTGEETQYF.